Listed below are T cell receptor beta chains from one sample, sequenced in a study of PD-1 blockade in classical Hodgkin lymphoma. Using immunoSEQ multiplex PCR, the repertoire was profiled, and TCRdb retains in-frame clones only, with some absent. The sample has approximately 89,000 clones, more than 80% seen once. The sample in question was peripheral blood mononuclear cells (PBMCs), obtained before the fourth cycle of nivolumab. These receptors were collected from a human donor with classical Hodgkin lymphoma. Both conserved end residues are part of each CDR3. Each record gives: D gene, clone size, J gene, V gene, CDR3 protein, CDR3 DNA. A D gene is named only where the DNA matches it firmly. For some rows the clone size is stated as once, few or many, or as a class when expanded; others skip it.

TRBD1 | few | TRBJ1-4 | TRBV28 | CASSLTGGGEKLFF | TGTGCCAGCAGTTTAACAGGGGGAGGCGAAAAACTGTTTTTT
TRBD1 | NA | TRBJ1-5 | TRBV6-5 | CASSYSTGSNQPQHF | TGTGCCAGCAGTTACTCGACAGGGAGCAATCAGCCCCAGCATTTT
NA | many | TRBJ1-1 | TRBV5-6 | CASSFGNTEAFF | TGTGCCAGCAGCTTTGGTAACACTGAAGCTTTCTTT
NA | once | TRBJ2-2 | TRBV5-6 | CASSFQGRGPGELFF | TGTGCCAGCAGCTTTCAAGGGCGGGGTCCCGGGGAGCTGTTTTTT
NA | NA | TRBJ1-1 | TRBV5-1 | CASSLLPENMNTEAFF | TGCGCCAGCAGCTTGCTCCCAGAGAATATGAACACTGAAGCTTTCTTT
TRBD1 | NA | TRBJ2-7 | TRBV7-9 | CASSPRQGEDYEQYF | TGTGCCAGCAGCCCCCGACAGGGAGAAGACTACGAGCAGTACTTC
TRBD1 | NA | TRBJ2-7 | TRBV11-3 | CASSLRQGNYEQYF | TGTGCCAGCAGCTTGCGACAGGGTAACTACGAGCAGTACTTC
NA | NA | TRBJ2-7 | TRBV6-8 | CASHSNHEQYF | TGTGCCAGCCATTCCAACCACGAGCAGTACTTC
NA | NA | TRBJ2-5 | TRBV11-2 | CASSLDGYQETQYF | TGTGCCAGCAGCTTAGACGGGTACCAAGAGACCCAGTACTTC
NA | once | TRBJ2-7 | TRBV2 | CASSEIPHEQYF | TGTGCCAGCAGTGAAATCCCCCACGAGCAGTACTTC
NA | NA | TRBJ1-2 | TRBV7-2 | CASSLALRGGYTF | TGTGCCAGCAGCTTAGCCCTTCGAGGTGGCTACACCTTC
NA | NA | TRBJ1-2 | TRBV5-1 | CASSRMQGFGYGYTF | TGCGCCAGCAGCCGAATGCAGGGGTTCGGGTATGGCTACACCTTC
TRBD1 | NA | TRBJ1-4 | TRBV4-3 | CASSQDGGTEGEKLFF | TGCGCCAGCAGCCAAGATGGGGGGACAGAGGGAGAAAAACTGTTTTTT
NA | once | TRBJ1-2 | TRBV6-1 | CASSFRASYGYTF | TGTGCCAGCAGCTTCAGGGCTTCTTATGGCTACACCTTC
NA | NA | TRBJ1-1 | TRBV7-7 | CASLRRAEALEAFF | TGTGCCAGCCTTCGACGGGCGGAAGCTTTAGAAGCTTTCTTT
TRBD2 | NA | TRBJ2-7 | TRBV7-6 | CASSFHLLAGSYEQYF | TGTGCCAGCAGCTTCCACCTACTAGCGGGTTCCTACGAGCAGTACTTC
TRBD1 | NA | TRBJ2-2 | TRBV28 | CASSPAGTGKGTGELFF | TGTGCCAGCAGTCCGGCCGGGACAGGGAAAGGCACCGGGGAGCTGTTTTTT
NA | NA | TRBJ2-7 | TRBV19 | CASSAGRESSYEQYF | TGTGCCAGTAGTGCCGGACGGGAAAGCTCCTACGAGCAGTACTTC
NA | NA | TRBJ1-5 | TRBV6-1 | CASSGEQPQHF | TGTGCCAGCAGTGGAGAACAGCCCCAGCATTTT
NA | NA | TRBJ1-2 | TRBV30 | CAWSVNRRGAGGYTF | TGTGCCTGGAGTGTAAATCGTCGAGGAGCAGGGGGCTACACCTTC
TRBD1 | NA | TRBJ2-7 | TRBV7-2 | CASSRTGDEQYF | TGTGCCAGCAGCCGGACAGGGGACGAGCAGTACTTC
NA | NA | TRBJ2-2 | TRBV10-3 | CAIKGLPEGELFF | TGTGCCATCAAGGGACTCCCCGAGGGGGAGCTGTTTTTT
NA | NA | TRBJ1-1 | TRBV19 | CASSEAGNTEAFF | TGTGCCAGTAGTGAGGCGGGTAACACTGAAGCTTTCTTT
NA | once | TRBJ1-3 | TRBV4-2 | CASSQDGGNTIYF | TGTGCCAGCAGCCAAGATGGGGGAAACACCATATATTTT
TRBD1 | NA | TRBJ1-2 | TRBV28 | CASSLWQTGKGGYTF | TGTGCCAGCAGTTTATGGCAGACAGGGAAAGGAGGCTACACCTTC
TRBD1 | once | TRBJ1-1 | TRBV6-6 | CASSPRGTGEAFF | TGTGCCAGCAGCCCCCGCGGGACAGGGGAAGCTTTCTTT
TRBD1 | once | TRBJ1-2 | TRBV6-1 | CASSESDRVVYTF | TGTGCCAGCAGTGAATCTGACAGGGTAGTCTACACCTTC
NA | NA | TRBJ2-7 | TRBV7-2 | CASSLGPLSSYEQYF | TGTGCCAGCAGCCTGGGACCGTTAAGCTCCTACGAGCAGTACTTC
NA | NA | TRBJ1-1 | TRBV11-1 | CASSLLIPDRLNVQAFF | TGTGCCAGCAGCTTACTCATCCCAGACAGGCTGAATGTGCAGGCTTTCTTT
NA | NA | TRBJ2-3 | TRBV5-6 | CASSPRGPADTQYF | TGTGCCAGCAGCCCGCGGGGGCCGGCAGATACGCAGTATTTT
NA | NA | TRBJ2-7 | TRBV10-3 | CAISESGGTAYEQYF | TGTGCCATCAGTGAGTCCGGGGGGACAGCTTACGAGCAGTACTTC
NA | once | TRBJ1-4 | TRBV10-2 | CASSEYQEKLFF | TGCGCCAGCAGTGAGTACCAGGAAAAACTGTTTTTT
TRBD2 | NA | TRBJ2-2 | TRBV11-2 | CASSFLRLAGLGTGELFF | TGTGCCAGCAGCTTCTTAAGACTAGCGGGACTCGGGACCGGGGAGCTGTTTTTT
TRBD2 | NA | TRBJ2-1 | TRBV29-1 | CSVESGRASYNEQFF | TGCAGCGTTGAAAGCGGGAGGGCCTCCTACAATGAGCAGTTCTTC
NA | NA | TRBJ2-1 | TRBV7-2 | CASSFGRLNEQFF | TGTGCCAGCAGCTTCGGCCGGTTGAATGAGCAGTTCTTC
NA | NA | TRBJ2-3 | TRBV11-2 | CASSLDQRPSDTQYF | TGTGCCAGCAGCTTAGATCAGCGTCCTTCAGATACGCAGTATTTT
TRBD2 | NA | TRBJ2-2 | TRBV5-1 | CASSTSGANTGELFF | TGCGCCAGCAGCACTAGCGGGGCGAACACCGGGGAGCTGTTTTTT
NA | NA | TRBJ1-1 | TRBV6-4 | CASSDRGPNEAFF | TGTGCCAGCAGTGACAGAGGGCCGAATGAAGCTTTCTTT
TRBD1 | NA | TRBJ2-1 | TRBV14 | CASSPPTGTGGYNEQFF | TGTGCCAGCAGCCCCCCCACCGGGACAGGGGGCTACAATGAGCAGTTCTTC
NA | NA | TRBJ2-1 | TRBV7-2 | CASSLGVEQFF | TGTGCCAGCAGCTTAGGAGTTGAGCAGTTCTTC
TRBD1 | NA | TRBJ2-2 | TRBV19 | CASSPTPGQPGHTGELFF | TGTGCCAGTAGTCCTACTCCGGGACAGCCCGGTCACACCGGGGAGCTGTTTTTT
NA | NA | TRBJ2-3 | TRBV4-3 | CASSQTRRGRGGTQYF | TGCGCCAGCAGCCAAACGAGGAGGGGGAGGGGTGGTACGCAGTATTTT
NA | few | TRBJ2-1 | TRBV9 | CASSVGSSYNEQFF | TGTGCCAGCAGCGTTGGGAGCTCCTACAATGAGCAGTTCTTC